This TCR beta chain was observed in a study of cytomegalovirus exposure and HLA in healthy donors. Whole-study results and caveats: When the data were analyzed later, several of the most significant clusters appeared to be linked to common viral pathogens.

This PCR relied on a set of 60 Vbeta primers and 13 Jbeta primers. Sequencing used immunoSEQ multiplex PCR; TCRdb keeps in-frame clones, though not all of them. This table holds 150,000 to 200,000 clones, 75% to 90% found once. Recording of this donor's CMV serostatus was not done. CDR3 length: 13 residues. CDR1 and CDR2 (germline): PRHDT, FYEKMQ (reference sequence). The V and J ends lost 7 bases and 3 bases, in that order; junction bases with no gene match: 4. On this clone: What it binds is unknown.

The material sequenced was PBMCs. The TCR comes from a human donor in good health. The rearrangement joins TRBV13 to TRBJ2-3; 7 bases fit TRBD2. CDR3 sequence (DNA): TGTGCCAGCATCCAAGCGGGAACAGATACGCAGTATTTT. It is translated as CASIQAGTDTQYF.